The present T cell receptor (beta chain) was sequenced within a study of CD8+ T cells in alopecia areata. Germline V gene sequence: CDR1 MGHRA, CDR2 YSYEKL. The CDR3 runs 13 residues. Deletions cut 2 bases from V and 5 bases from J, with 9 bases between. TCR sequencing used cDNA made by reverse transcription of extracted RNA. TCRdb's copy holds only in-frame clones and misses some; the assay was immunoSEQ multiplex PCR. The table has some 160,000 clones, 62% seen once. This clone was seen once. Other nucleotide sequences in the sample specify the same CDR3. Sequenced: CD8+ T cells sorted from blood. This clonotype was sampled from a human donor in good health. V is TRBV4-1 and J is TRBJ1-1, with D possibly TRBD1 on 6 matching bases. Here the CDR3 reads CASSQRGGTEAFF. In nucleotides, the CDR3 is TGCGCCAGCAGCCAAAGGGGGGGAACTGAAGCTTTCTTT.